Each of the 15 T cell receptor beta chains below was sequenced from the same sample in a study of cytomegalovirus exposure and HLA in healthy donors. The primer mix had 60 Vbeta and 13 Jbeta primers. Only in-frame clones appear in the TCRdb table, and some are missing; sequencing was by immunoSEQ multiplex PCR. The table includes 75,000 to 90,000 clones, over 60% detected once. Sequences were obtained from PBMCs. The origin of the receptors is a woman aged 35 to 49 in good health and CMV-seropositive.

V is TRBV5-1 and J is TRBJ1-4; D uncertain. Germline V CDR1 and CDR2: SGHRS, YFSETQ. V was trimmed by 0 bases and J by 0 bases, leaving 6 bases between them. CDR3 length: 15 amino acids. The CDR3 region is CASSLGLATNEKLFF. The CDR3 DNA follows: TGCGCCAGCAGCTTGGGTCTAGCAACTAATGAAAAACTGTTTTTT.

The chain employs TRBV5-6 and TRBJ1-5; D possibly corresponds to TRBD1 (5 bases). With 4 bases removed from V and 5 bases from J, the gap between germline ends came to 13 bases. The CDR3 runs 14 residues. The germline V gene encodes CDR1 SGHDT and CDR2 YYEEEE. The CDR3 loop is CASSTQGSYQPQHF. The CDR3 region has the DNA TGTGCCAGCAGCACCCAGGGTTCCTATCAGCCCCAGCATTTT.

V usage is TRBV5-6 and J usage is TRBJ2-7, with D maybe TRBD2 (6 bases). Germline-derived CDR1 and CDR2 are SGHDT and YYEEEE. V shed 4 bases and J shed 0 bases, with 17 bases lying between them. This CDR3 comprises 16 residues. The CDR3 loop is CASSPSWGRSSYEQYF. Here the CDR3 DNA reads TGTGCCAGCAGCCCTAGTTGGGGGAGGTCCTCCTACGAGCAGTACTTC.

The rearrangement joins TRBV4-3 to TRBJ2-2, with 9 bases identical to TRBD2. V shed 6 bases, J shed 5 bases, and the junction held 7 bases outside the gene matches. Germline values: CDR1 LGHNA, CDR2 YSLEER. The CDR3 has 15 residues. CDR3 protein: CASSSSGGQTGELFF. The CDR3 DNA is TGCGCCAGCAGTTCCAGCGGGGGGCAAACCGGGGAGCTGTTTTTT.

V and J are TRBV6-1 and TRBJ1-5, with TRBD1 identical over 7 bases. Germline trimming cut 4 bases from V and 8 bases from J; bases unmatched to any gene: 2. Germline CDR1 reads MNHNS; CDR2 reads SASEGT. The CDR3 is made up of 12 amino acids. CDR3 amino acids: CASSGTGEPQHF. CDR3 nucleotide sequence: TGTGCCAGCAGTGGAACAGGGGAGCCCCAGCATTTT.

DNA for the CDR3: TGTGCCAGCAGCGCGACAGTAAGGTATGGCTACACCTTC. It codes for CASSATVRYGYTF. The rearrangement links TRBV6-1 to TRBJ1-2; tentatively, D is TRBD1 (5 bases). Germline V gene data show CDR1 as MNHNS and CDR2 as SASEGT. V dropped 6 bases and J dropped 5 bases, with 13 bases sitting between them. The CDR3 loop spans 13 amino acids.

This clone was seen a handful of times. The gene calls are TRBV5-4 and TRBJ2-3; D is possibly TRBD2 (5 bases). Germline CDR1 reads SGHNT; CDR2 reads YYREEE (reference sequence). V was clipped by 2 bases and J by 2 bases, with 9 bases between them. The CDR3 consists of 14 residues. CDR3 loop: CASSFGDPTDTQYF. The CDR3 DNA reads TGTGCCAGCAGCTTCGGGGATCCCACAGATACGCAGTATTTT.

The V call is TRBV5-5, the J call TRBJ2-1; TRBD2 agrees at 10 bases. CDR3 length: 15 residues. The V and J ends lost 4 bases and 8 bases, in that order; junction bases with no gene match: 9. CDR1 is SGHKS and CDR2 is YYEKEE in the germline V gene (reference sequence). The CDR3 DNA reads as TGTGCCAGCAGCCCTAGCGGGGGATTAAGGGATGAGCAGTTCTTC. This sequence encodes CASSPSGGLRDEQFF.

This clone was seen more than once but under ten times. The chain combines TRBV2 with TRBJ1-2; the D gene is possibly TRBD1 (5 bases). The CDR3 spans 13 residues. Germline CDR1 reads SNHLY; CDR2 reads FYNNEI. Trimming pared 4 bases from V and 2 bases from J, leaving 8 bases between. The CDR3 loop is CASSVAGNYGYTF. Written as DNA, the CDR3 is TGTGCCAGCAGTGTGGCAGGGAACTATGGCTACACCTTC.

V usage is TRBV5-4 and J usage is TRBJ2-1; TRBD2 aligns across 7 bases. Per germline, CDR1 SGHNT and CDR2 YYREEE (reference sequence). Germline trimming cut 4 bases from V and 8 bases from J; bases unmatched to any gene: 9. The CDR3 is 14 residues long. DNA of the CDR3: TGTGCCAGCAGCCCGGCAGGACTAGTAGATGAGCAGTTCTTC. It encodes CASSPAGLVDEQFF.

Here the CDR3 reads CASSLQGASVSRTEAFF. The CDR3, as DNA: TGCGCCAGCAGCCTACAGGGGGCGTCGGTCTCGAGAACTGAAGCTTTCTTT. This sequence joins TRBV5-1 and TRBJ1-1; 9 bases are a match to TRBD1. The germline V gene encodes CDR1 SGHRS and CDR2 YFSETQ. V was pared by 4 bases and J by 5 bases, with 15 bases of the junction left unmatched. The CDR3 sequence is 17 residues long.

This sequence joins TRBV9 and TRBJ1-5, with D tentatively TRBD1 (5 bases). Germline V gives CDR1 SGDLS, CDR2 YYNGEE. Trimming removed 3 bases from V and 0 bases from J, with 10 bases in between. This CDR3 has 15 residues. CDR3 amino acids: CASSGGENSNQPQHF. As DNA, the CDR3 is TGTGCCAGCAGCGGGGGGGAAAATAGCAATCAGCCCCAGCATTTT.

This chain links TRBV30 with TRBJ2-5; the match to TRBD2 covers 9 bases. The J call is uncertain, as TRBJ2-7 better fits the DNA end. This CDR3 has 13 residues. From germline, CDR1 is GTSNPN and CDR2 SVGIG (reference sequence). CDR3 in amino acids: CAWSVTSGLEQYF. The CDR3 bases are TGTGCCTGGAGTGTGACTAGCGGACTCGAGCAGTACTTC.

This clone was seen only a few times. This rearrangement joins TRBV5-1 to TRBJ2-7; D remains unclear. Germline CDR1 reads SGHRS; CDR2 reads YFSETQ. V was pared by 0 bases and J by 3 bases, with 10 bases between. This CDR3 contains 14 residues. The CDR3 nucleotides read TGCGCCAGCAGCTTGGGGTTGTCCGGCTACGAGCAGTACTTC. Residues: CASSLGLSGYEQYF.

The V call is TRBV29-1, the J call TRBJ2-7, with TRBD1 matching over 8 bases. The CDR3 runs to 15 residues. V shed 2 bases, J shed 3 bases, and the junction held 9 bases outside the gene matches. CDR1 is SQVTM and CDR2 is ANQGSEA in the germline V gene. The CDR3 sequence is CSVEILRTGHYEQYF. CDR3 DNA sequence: TGCAGCGTTGAAATCCTTCGGACAGGGCACTACGAGCAGTACTTC.